The clone carrying this T cell receptor beta chain has a count of ten or more. This CDR3 region has 15 residues. The V gene's germline CDR1 is DFQATT and CDR2 SNEGSKA (reference sequence). Trimming stripped 3 bases from V and 2 bases from J, with 16 bases between. Full-length variable regions came from constant-region reverse primers plus semi-nested Nested Universal Primer A PCR. MiXCR, run by TCRdb on the 5' RACE reads, gives a single entry per CDR3 protein. The repertoire holds almost 9,000 distinct CDR3 sequences, with about a quarter as singletons. The sample comprised naive CD4+ T cells sorted from a lymph node. Regarding subset: naive CD4+ T cells, CD4+CD45RA+CD25-. The sequence derives from a female donor with breast cancer. The chain combines TRBV20-1 with TRBJ2-5; D is perhaps TRBD1 (6 bases). The CDR3 spells CSASQWDKYQETQYF. CDR3 bases: TGCAGTGCTAGTCAATGGGACAAGTATCAAGAGACCCAGTACTTC.